This T cell receptor (beta chain) comes out of a study of beta chain features in type 1 diabetes. General observations from the study: Shorter TCRB CDR3s, moderately but significantly so, marked every one of the four CD4+ subsets in Type 1 diabetes patients.

What was sequenced were expressed TCRB transcripts, since all of the isolated RNA had been reverse transcribed. Assay used: immunoSEQ multiplex PCR; TCRdb lists only in-frame clones, some missing. The repertoire holds 810,000 or so clones, with about 17% as singletons. Every single donor gave one heparinised blood draw, and these averaged roughly 0.11 L. This clone was seen repeatedly, ten times or more. Its antigen is not known. This sample also contains other DNA sequences that code for the same CDR3. CDR1 MDHEN and CDR2 SYDVKM come from the germline V gene. V was pared by 5 bases and J by 2 bases, with 5 bases of the junction left unmatched. The length of the CDR3 is 14 residues.

The V and J genes are TRBV28 and TRBJ1-1; 7 bases line up with TRBD1. Source material: naive CD4+ T cells from blood. The source of this sequence is a woman between 18 and 30 years old in good health. CDR3 loop: CASSPGTVNTEAFF. The CDR3 coding sequence is TGTGCCAGCAGTCCCGGGACAGTCAACACTGAAGCTTTCTTT.